The 31 T cell receptor beta chains reported below all come from one sample, sequenced in a study of blood T cell repertoires in COVID-19. Sequencing used immunoSEQ multiplex PCR; TCRdb keeps in-frame clones, though not all of them. The sample has tens of thousands of clones; around 87% are singletons. Sequencing input: peripheral blood. These TCRs come from a man in his 60s with active or convalescent COVID-19.

This chain joins TRBV5-5 and TRBJ1-1; 9 bases align to TRBD1. This CDR3 contains 16 residues. The J segment lost 4 bases and the V segment lost 3 bases, leaving 10 bases of the junction unmatched. Germline V gene lookup returns CDR1 SGHKS and CDR2 YYEKEE (reference sequence). The chain's CDR3 is CASSYDLQGARTEAFF. CDR3 coding DNA: TGTGCCAGCAGCTACGACCTACAGGGGGCGCGCACTGAAGCTTTCTTT.

This clone was seen only once. The genes are TRBV25-1 and TRBJ1-4; 10 bases align to TRBD1. Per the germline V gene, CDR1 is MGHDK and CDR2 is SYGVNS. This CDR3 has 15 amino acids. V was pared by 4 bases and J by 8 bases, with 7 bases of the junction left unmatched. The CDR3 bases are TGTGCCAGCAGTGTCTCCGGGACAGGGGACGAAAAACTGTTTTTT. It is translated as CASSVSGTGDEKLFF.

This clone was detected a few times. The chain joins TRBV9 to TRBJ2-5, with D possibly matching TRBD2 (6 bases). The CDR3 runs 13 residues. Germline values: CDR1 SGDLS, CDR2 YYNGEE. V was clipped by 3 bases and J by 4 bases, with 10 bases between them. DNA for the CDR3: TGTGCCAGCAGCGACCTGGGGGGAGAGACCCAGTACTTC. Residues: CASSDLGGETQYF.

The chain is built from TRBV10-1 and TRBJ2-3; D not resolved. This CDR3 spans 12 amino acids. From germline, CDR1 is WNHNN and CDR2 SYGVQD (reference sequence). V lost 0 bases and J 6 bases, leaving 4 bases between the germline ends. Here the CDR3 reads CASSESRDTQYF. The CDR3 bases are TGCGCCAGCAGTGAGTCGAGGGATACGCAGTATTTT.

This chain joins TRBV11-2 and TRBJ2-3, with D possibly TRBD2 on 6 matching bases. There are 14 residues in the CDR3. Germline-derived CDR1 and CDR2 are SGHAT and FQNNGV. Trimming took off 2 bases at V and 3 bases at J, with 9 bases between the two ends. CDR3 residues: CASSLMAGTDTQYF. The CDR3 DNA is TGTGCCAGCAGCTTAATGGCGGGAACAGATACGCAGTATTTT.

DNA for the CDR3: TGTGCCAGCAGTCCCGGGGGTTCCTCCTACAATGAGCAGTTCTTC. Its translation is CASSPGGSSYNEQFF. This sequence joins TRBV28 and TRBJ2-1, with D maybe TRBD2 (6 bases). The CDR3 is 15 amino acids. CDR1 MDHEN and CDR2 SYDVKM come from the germline V gene. With 5 bases removed from V and 0 bases from J, the gap between germline ends came to 11 bases.

This clone was observed a single time. The CDR3: CASSFGLAYEQYF. CDR3 DNA: TGTGCCAGCAGCTTTGGTCTAGCCTACGAGCAGTACTTC. The chain recombines TRBV7-2 with TRBJ2-7; D not resolved. CDR1 SGHTA and CDR2 FQGNSA come from the germline V gene. The CDR3 has 13 residues. V shed 3 bases and J shed 2 bases, with 8 bases lying between them.

CDR3 amino acids: CASSQGVDRSSYEQYF. The CDR3 nucleotides are TGCGCCAGCAGCCAAGGGGTCGACAGGAGCTCCTACGAGCAGTACTTC. The chain has TRBV4-3 and TRBJ2-7; TRBD1 might be the D (6 bases). Per germline, CDR1 LGHNA and CDR2 YSLEER. The V and J ends lost 1 base and 0 bases respectively, with 13 bases between them. The CDR3 runs 16 residues.

The chain links TRBV6-2 or TRBV6-3 to TRBJ2-3; 15 nucleotides align to TRBD2. The CDR3 covers 18 residues. V lost 2 bases and J lost 6; bases outside the gene matches: 9. CDR1 and CDR2 from the germline V gene are MNHEY and SVGEGT. The CDR3 sequence: CASSYALGLAGGMDTQYF. The CDR3 bases are TGTGCCAGCAGTTACGCCCTAGGACTAGCGGGAGGGATGGATACGCAGTATTTT.

The chain combines TRBV5-1 with TRBJ2-7; tentative D call: TRBD2 (6 bases). Germline CDR1 and CDR2: SGHRS and YFSETQ. V was shortened by 4 bases and J by 3 bases, with 23 bases between the two germline ends. The CDR3 totals 17 residues. The CDR3 coding sequence is TGCGCCAGCAGCCGGACCGGGAGCGGAATCAGGGTCTACGAGCAGTACTTC. It encodes CASSRTGSGIRVYEQYF.

CDR3 DNA sequence: TGTGCCAGCAGTAACTCGGGGAGTGAGCAGTTCTTC. Protein sequence: CASSNSGSEQFF. The chain is built from TRBV12-3 or TRBV12-4 and TRBJ2-1, with D tentatively TRBD2 (5 bases). The germline V and J ends were trimmed by 5 bases and 9 bases, with 11 bases remaining between them. This CDR3 is built from 12 residues.

In its sample, this clone was seen once. The chain uses TRBV25-1 and TRBJ2-5; a weak D match, TRBD2 (5 bases). CDR1 MGHDK and CDR2 SYGVNS come from the germline V gene. The CDR3 length is 14 residues. Trimming stripped 2 bases from V and 3 bases from J, with 10 bases between. This chain's CDR3 is CASSEQQRKETQYF. The CDR3 DNA is TGTGCCAGCAGTGAACAACAGCGGAAAGAGACCCAGTACTTC.

This sequence joins TRBV28 and TRBJ2-5; D ambiguous. CDR3 length: 13 amino acids. Trimming removed 5 bases at V and 5 bases at J, with 12 bases between. Germline-derived CDR1 and CDR2 are MDHEN and SYDVKM. The CDR3 sequence: CASSPPIAETQYF. DNA for the CDR3: TGTGCCAGCAGTCCACCGATTGCGGAGACCCAGTACTTC.

This chain links TRBV25-1 with TRBJ1-6; 8 bases match TRBD1. Trimming at V came to 4 bases and at J to 3 bases, leaving 2 bases not matched to a gene. The CDR3 is 15 residues long. Per the germline V gene, CDR1 is MGHDK and CDR2 is SYGVNS. Here the CDR3 reads CASSGDRGYNSPLHF. The CDR3 region has the DNA TGTGCCAGCAGTGGCGACAGGGGCTATAATTCACCCCTCCACTTT.

The genes are TRBV6-6 and TRBJ1-2, with 7 bases that match TRBD1. This CDR3 contains 14 residues. Germline V gives CDR1 MNHNY, CDR2 SVGAGI (reference sequence). V lost 5 bases and J lost 8; bases outside the gene matches: 11. CDR3 sequence (DNA): TGTGCCAGCAGTCTACATGACAGGGCGGTCGGCTACACCTTC. Protein product: CASSLHDRAVGYTF.

This chain links TRBV7-7 with TRBJ2-1; 7 bases map to TRBD2. This CDR3 is 16 amino acids long. J gave up 6 bases and V 0 bases, and 8 bases lay outside the gene matches. CDR1 is SSHAT and CDR2 is FNYEAQ in the germline V gene (reference sequence). CDR3 protein: CASSLAPGGSGNEQFF. The CDR3 nucleotides read TGTGCCAGCAGCTTAGCTCCCGGGGGGTCGGGCAATGAGCAGTTCTTC. Looking up the rest from reference TRBV7-7 and TRBJ2-1 gives the full variable domain: GAGVSQSPRYKVTKRGQDVTLRCDPISSHATLYWYQQALGQGPEFLTYFNYEAQPDKSGLPSDRFSAERPEGSISTLTIQRTEQRDSAMYRCASSLAPGGSGNEQFFGPGTRLTVL.

The genes are TRBV5-1 and TRBJ2-6, with D hard to call. The germline V gene encodes CDR1 SGHRS and CDR2 YFSETQ. The CDR3 consists of 14 residues. Trimming shortened V by 3 bases and J by 1 base, and 5 bases separated the two germline ends. CDR3: CASSSSSGANVLTF. The DNA for the CDR3 is TGCGCCAGCAGCTCGAGTTCTGGGGCCAACGTCCTGACTTTC.

The chain employs TRBV19 and TRBJ2-7; D remains ambiguous. V lost 3 bases, J lost 0 bases, and 12 bases lay in between. Germline V CDR1 and CDR2: LNHDA, SQIVND (reference sequence). CDR3 length: 15 amino acids. The CDR3 sequence: CASSMLTESSYEQYF. The CDR3 DNA reads TGTGCCAGTAGTATGTTGACTGAAAGCTCCTACGAGCAGTACTTC.

The rearrangement links TRBV9 to TRBJ2-1, with 13 positions matching TRBD2. The CDR3 covers 15 residues. With V trimmed by 3 bases and J by 4 bases, 1 base remained unmatched. Germline lookup yields CDR1 SGDLS and CDR2 YYNGEE. CDR3 nucleotide sequence: TGTGCCAGCAGCGGGGGACTAGCGGGATACAATGAGCAGTTCTTC. Protein: CASSGGLAGYNEQFF.

The rearrangement uses TRBV28 and TRBJ1-4; D remains unclear. The V end was cut by 6 bases, the J end by 7 bases, with 21 bases between. The CDR3 contains 16 residues. Germline CDR1 is MDHEN and CDR2 is SYDVKM. In DNA form, the CDR3 reads TGTGCCAGCAGACCCCGGAGGCGTGGCTTAGTTGAAAAACTGTTTTTT. The encoded protein is CASRPRRRGLVEKLFF.

The chain carries TRBV7-2 and TRBJ2-1; 9 nucleotides align to TRBD2. The CDR3 consists of 16 residues. V gave up 1 base and J gave up 9 bases; unmatched junction bases: 10. Germline lookup yields CDR1 SGHTA and CDR2 FQGNSA. The chain's CDR3 is CASSLVPFAGGVEQFF. The CDR3 nucleotides are TGTGCCAGCAGCTTAGTACCTTTCGCGGGAGGGGTTGAGCAGTTCTTC.

The CDR3 bases are TGTGCCAGCAGTTTCCTAGCGGGAGTCTACGAGCAGTACTTC. This sequence encodes CASSFLAGVYEQYF. The chain joins TRBV6-5 to TRBJ2-7; 10 bases agree with TRBD2. The CDR3 has 14 residues. V lost 4 bases to trimming and J lost 3 bases; unmatched junction nucleotides: 3. The V gene's germline CDR1 is MNHEY and CDR2 SVGAGI.

The chain recombines TRBV19 with TRBJ2-3; D possibly corresponds to TRBD2 (6 bases). The CDR3 extends over 15 amino acids. V was trimmed by 3 bases and J by 6 bases, leaving 16 bases between them. Per the germline V gene, CDR1 is LNHDA and CDR2 is SQIVND (reference sequence). DNA of the CDR3: TGTGCCAGTAGTATGGGTAGCGGTGGGACGGATACGCAGTATTTT. This encodes CASSMGSGGTDTQYF.

This clone was seen more than once but under ten times. This sequence joins TRBV5-4 and TRBJ2-7; the match to TRBD1 covers 8 bases. With V trimmed by 4 bases and J by 6 bases, 12 bases remained unmatched. The CDR3 sequence is 15 residues long. The germline gives CDR1 SGHNT, CDR2 YYREEE (reference sequence). Written as DNA, the CDR3 is TGTGCCAGCAGCGAGTGGACAGGGAGACTCGTCGAGCAGTACTTC. It specifies CASSEWTGRLVEQYF.

This clone was observed a single time. The CDR3 loop is CASSVARGEQYF. Written as DNA, the CDR3 is TGTGCCAGCAGTGTTGCTAGAGGCGAGCAGTACTTC. V is TRBV2 and J is TRBJ2-7, with D unclear. The V gene lost 4 bases and the J gene lost 6 bases, with 10 bases spanning the gap. The CDR3 runs 12 residues. CDR1 and CDR2 (germline): SNHLY, FYNNEI.

The chain is built from TRBV30 and TRBJ1-1, with D hard to call. V was pared by 5 bases and J by 2 bases, with 18 bases between. The CDR3 contains 15 residues. The V gene's germline CDR1 is GTSNPN and CDR2 SVGIG (reference sequence). The CDR3, as DNA: TGTGCCTGGTCTCGTATAGACTTAGATAACACTGAAGCTTTCTTT. Translating it yields CAWSRIDLDNTEAFF.

This clone was detected once. J is TRBJ2-1 and V is TRBV28; 9 bases agree with TRBD2. Unmatched junction bases numbered 11, after V lost 4 bases and J lost 1 base. Germline CDR1 and CDR2: MDHEN and SYDVKM. The CDR3 loop spans 18 amino acids. Here the CDR3 DNA reads TGTGCCAGCAGTTCCCAAGGCTCTAGCGGGATTTCCTACAATGAGCAGTTCTTC. Residues: CASSSQGSSGISYNEQFF.

The rearrangement joins TRBV4-1 to TRBJ2-3; 7 nucleotides agree with TRBD2. Looked up from germline, CDR1 is MGHRA and CDR2 is YSYEKL. Trimming at V came to 3 bases and at J to 0 bases, leaving 9 bases not matched to a gene. The CDR3 contains 17 residues. The CDR3 region is CASSQGSGKVSTDTQYF. CDR3 nucleotides: TGCGCCAGCAGCCAGGGGAGCGGGAAGGTTAGCACAGATACGCAGTATTTT.

The chain couples TRBV4-1 to TRBJ1-4; 9 bases map to TRBD1. After removal of 0 bases from V and 8 bases from J, the junction contained 10 bases not matched to a gene. The germline CDR1 and CDR2 sequences are MGHRA and YSYEKL. This CDR3 is 17 amino acids long. The CDR3 region is CASSQDDSGQGGEKLFF. CDR3 in DNA: TGCGCCAGCAGCCAAGATGATTCGGGACAGGGAGGGGAAAAACTGTTTTTT.

The CDR3 loop is CASMVSGAYEQYF. Written as DNA, the CDR3 is TGTGCCAGCATGGTGTCCGGAGCCTACGAGCAGTACTTC. The V gene is TRBV6-5, the J gene TRBJ2-7; D not resolved. Trimming shortened V by 7 bases and J by 2 bases, and 12 bases separated the two germline ends. The CDR3 is made up of 13 amino acids. Germline CDR1 and CDR2: MNHEY and SVGAGI.

The chain carries TRBV24-1 and TRBJ2-3, with D possibly being TRBD1 (6 bases). The V and J ends lost 3 bases and 3 bases respectively, with 18 bases between them. The CDR3 spans 17 residues. Germline-derived CDR1 and CDR2 are KGHDR and SFDVKD. The CDR3: CATSDRHWGLETDTQYF. In DNA form, the CDR3 reads TGTGCCACCAGTGATCGACATTGGGGGCTTGAAACAGATACGCAGTATTTT.